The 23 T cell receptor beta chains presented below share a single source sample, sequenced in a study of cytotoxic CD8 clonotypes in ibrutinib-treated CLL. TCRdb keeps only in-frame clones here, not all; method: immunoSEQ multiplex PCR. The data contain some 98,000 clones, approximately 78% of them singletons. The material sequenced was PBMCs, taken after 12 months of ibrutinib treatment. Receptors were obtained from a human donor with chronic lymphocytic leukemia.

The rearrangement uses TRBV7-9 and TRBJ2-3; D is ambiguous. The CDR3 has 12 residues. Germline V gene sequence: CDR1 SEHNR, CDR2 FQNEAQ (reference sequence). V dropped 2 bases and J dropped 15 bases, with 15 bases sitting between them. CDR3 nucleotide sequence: TGTGCCAGCAGCTTATCGACTCCTTCCGCATATTTT. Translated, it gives CASSLSTPSAYF.

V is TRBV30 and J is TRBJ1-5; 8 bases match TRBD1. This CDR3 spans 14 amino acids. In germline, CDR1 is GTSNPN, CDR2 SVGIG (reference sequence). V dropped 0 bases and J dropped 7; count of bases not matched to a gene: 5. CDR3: CAWSVGQGRQPQHF. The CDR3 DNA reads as TGTGCCTGGAGTGTCGGACAGGGAAGGCAGCCCCAGCATTTT.

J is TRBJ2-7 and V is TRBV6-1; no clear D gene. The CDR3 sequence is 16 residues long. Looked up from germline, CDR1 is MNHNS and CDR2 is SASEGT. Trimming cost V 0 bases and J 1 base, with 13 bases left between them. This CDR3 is CASSEAGSMGSYEQYF. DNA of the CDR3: TGTGCCAGCAGTGAAGCCGGATCGATGGGATCCTACGAGCAGTACTTC.

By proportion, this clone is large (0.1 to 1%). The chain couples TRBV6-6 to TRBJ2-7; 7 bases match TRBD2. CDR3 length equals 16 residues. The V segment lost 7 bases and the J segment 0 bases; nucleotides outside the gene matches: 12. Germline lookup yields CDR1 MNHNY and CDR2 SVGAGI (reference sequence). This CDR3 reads CASKAGDLRSSYEQYF. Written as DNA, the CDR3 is TGTGCCAGCAAGGCGGGGGACCTCAGGAGCTCCTACGAGCAGTACTTC.

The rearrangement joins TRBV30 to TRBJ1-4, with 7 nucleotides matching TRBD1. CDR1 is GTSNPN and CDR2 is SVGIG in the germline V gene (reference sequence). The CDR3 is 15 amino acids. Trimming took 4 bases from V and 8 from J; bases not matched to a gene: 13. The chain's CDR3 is CAWTISDRVQEKLFF. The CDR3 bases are TGTGCCTGGACGATATCTGACAGGGTTCAGGAAAAACTGTTTTTT.

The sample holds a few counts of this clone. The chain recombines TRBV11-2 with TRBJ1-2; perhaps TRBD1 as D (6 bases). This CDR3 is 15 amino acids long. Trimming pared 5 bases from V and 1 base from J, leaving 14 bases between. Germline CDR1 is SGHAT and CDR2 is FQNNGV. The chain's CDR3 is CASSQWTEDNYGYTF. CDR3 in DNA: TGTGCCAGCAGCCAGTGGACAGAGGATAACTATGGCTACACCTTC. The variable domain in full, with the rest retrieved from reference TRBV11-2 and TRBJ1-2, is EAGVAQSPRYKIIEKRQSVAFWCNPISGHATLYWYQQILGQGPKLLIQFQNNGVVDDSQLPKDRFSAERLKGVDSTLKIQPAKLEDSAVYLCASSQWTEDNYGYTFGSGTRLTVV.

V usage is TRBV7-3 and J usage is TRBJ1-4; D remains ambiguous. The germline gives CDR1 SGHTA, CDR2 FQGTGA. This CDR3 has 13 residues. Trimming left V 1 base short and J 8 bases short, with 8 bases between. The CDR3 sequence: CASSLIEGEKLFF. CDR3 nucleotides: TGTGCCAGCAGCTTAATCGAAGGGGAAAAACTGTTTTTT.

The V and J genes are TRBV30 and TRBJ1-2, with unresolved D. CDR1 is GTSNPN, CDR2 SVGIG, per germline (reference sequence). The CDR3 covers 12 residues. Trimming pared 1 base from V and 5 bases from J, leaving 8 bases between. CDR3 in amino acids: CAWSEAAYGYTF. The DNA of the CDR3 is TGTGCCTGGAGTGAGGCAGCATATGGCTACACCTTC. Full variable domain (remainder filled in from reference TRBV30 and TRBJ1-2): SQTIHQWPATLVQPVGSPLSLECTVEGTSNPNLYWYRQAAGRGLQLLFYSVGIGQISSEVPQNLSASRPQDRQFILSSKKLLLSDSGFYLCAWSEAAYGYTFGSGTRLTVV.

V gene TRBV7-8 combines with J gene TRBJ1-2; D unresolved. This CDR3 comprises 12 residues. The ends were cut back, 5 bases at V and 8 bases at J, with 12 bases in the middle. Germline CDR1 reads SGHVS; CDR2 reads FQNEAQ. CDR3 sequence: CASSELEGGYTF. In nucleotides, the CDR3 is TGTGCCAGCAGCGAACTTGAGGGAGGCTACACCTTC.

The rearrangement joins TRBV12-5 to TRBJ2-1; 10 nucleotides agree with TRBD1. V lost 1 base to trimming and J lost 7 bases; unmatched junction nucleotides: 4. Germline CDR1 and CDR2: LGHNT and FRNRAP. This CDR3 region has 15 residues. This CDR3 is CASGLGQGALNEQFF. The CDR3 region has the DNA TGTGCTAGTGGTTTGGGACAGGGGGCGCTTAATGAGCAGTTCTTC. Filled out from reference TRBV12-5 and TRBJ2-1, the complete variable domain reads DARVTQTPRHKVTEMGQEVTMRCQPILGHNTVFWYRQTMMQGLELLAYFRNRAPLDDSGMPKDRFSAEMPDATLATLKIQPSEPRDSAVYFCASGLGQGALNEQFFGPGTRLTVL.

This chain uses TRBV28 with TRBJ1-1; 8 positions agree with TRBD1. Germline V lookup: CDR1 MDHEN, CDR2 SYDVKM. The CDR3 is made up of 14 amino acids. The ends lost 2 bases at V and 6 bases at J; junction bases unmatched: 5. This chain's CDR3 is CASSLVAGGAEAFF. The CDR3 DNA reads TGTGCCAGCAGTTTAGTCGCAGGGGGCGCTGAAGCTTTCTTT.

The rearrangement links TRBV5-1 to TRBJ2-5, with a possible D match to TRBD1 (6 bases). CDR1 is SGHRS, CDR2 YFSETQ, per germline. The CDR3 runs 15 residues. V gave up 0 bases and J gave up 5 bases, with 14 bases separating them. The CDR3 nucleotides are TGCGCCAGCAGCTTGGGCCAGGGGCGGAAGGAGACCCAGTACTTC. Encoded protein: CASSLGQGRKETQYF.

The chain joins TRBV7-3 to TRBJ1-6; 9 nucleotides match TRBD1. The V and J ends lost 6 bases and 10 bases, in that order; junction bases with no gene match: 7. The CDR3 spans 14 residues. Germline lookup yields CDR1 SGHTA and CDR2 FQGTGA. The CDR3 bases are TGTGCCAGCAGTCCGGGACAGGGCTCCTCACCCCTCCACTTT. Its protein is CASSPGQGSSPLHF.

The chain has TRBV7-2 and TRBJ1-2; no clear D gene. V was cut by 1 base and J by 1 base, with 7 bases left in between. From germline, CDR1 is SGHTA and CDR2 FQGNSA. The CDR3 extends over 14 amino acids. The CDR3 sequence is CASSLEAVNYGYTF. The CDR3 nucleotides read TGTGCCAGCAGCTTAGAGGCAGTTAACTATGGCTACACCTTC.

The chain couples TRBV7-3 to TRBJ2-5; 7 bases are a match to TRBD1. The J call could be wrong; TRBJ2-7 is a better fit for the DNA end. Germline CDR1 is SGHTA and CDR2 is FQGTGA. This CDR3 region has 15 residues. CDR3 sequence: CASSFGDRDSYEQYF. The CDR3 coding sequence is TGTGCCAGCAGCTTTGGTGACAGGGACTCCTACGAGCAGTACTTC.

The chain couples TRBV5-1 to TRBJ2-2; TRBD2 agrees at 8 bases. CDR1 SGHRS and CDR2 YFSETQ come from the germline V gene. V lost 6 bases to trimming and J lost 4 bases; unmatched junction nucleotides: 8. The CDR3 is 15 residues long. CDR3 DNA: TGCGCCAGCACCGGACTAGCTTCGGGCACCGGGGAGCTGTTTTTT. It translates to CASTGLASGTGELFF.

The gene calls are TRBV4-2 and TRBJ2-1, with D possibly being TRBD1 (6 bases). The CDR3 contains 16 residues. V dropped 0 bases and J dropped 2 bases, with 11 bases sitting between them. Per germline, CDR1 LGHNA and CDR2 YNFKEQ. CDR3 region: CASSQDSAGAYNEQFF. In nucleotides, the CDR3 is TGTGCCAGCAGCCAAGATTCGGCAGGGGCCTACAATGAGCAGTTCTTC.

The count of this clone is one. CDR3 in DNA: TGTGCCAGCAGCTTAGGGGACAGGGAAGATGAAAAACTGTTTTTT. It encodes CASSLGDREDEKLFF. This chain joins TRBV7-9 and TRBJ1-4; 9 bases match TRBD1. Germline V gives CDR1 SEHNR, CDR2 FQNEAQ (reference sequence). V lost 1 base to trimming and J lost 6 bases; unmatched junction nucleotides: 3. The CDR3 covers 15 residues.

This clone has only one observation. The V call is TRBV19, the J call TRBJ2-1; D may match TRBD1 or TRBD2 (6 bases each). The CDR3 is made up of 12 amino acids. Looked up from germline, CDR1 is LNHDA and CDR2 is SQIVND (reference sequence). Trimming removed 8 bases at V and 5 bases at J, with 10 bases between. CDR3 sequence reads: CASGGQDNEQFF. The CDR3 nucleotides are TGTGCCAGTGGGGGGCAAGACAATGAGCAGTTCTTC.

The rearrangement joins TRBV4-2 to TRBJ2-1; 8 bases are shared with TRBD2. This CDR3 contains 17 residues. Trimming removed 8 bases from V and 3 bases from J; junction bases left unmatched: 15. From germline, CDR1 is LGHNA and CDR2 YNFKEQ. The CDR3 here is CASAPGGGKQGYNEQFF. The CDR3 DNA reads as TGTGCCAGCGCCCCGGGGGGGGGAAAACAGGGCTACAATGAGCAGTTCTTC.

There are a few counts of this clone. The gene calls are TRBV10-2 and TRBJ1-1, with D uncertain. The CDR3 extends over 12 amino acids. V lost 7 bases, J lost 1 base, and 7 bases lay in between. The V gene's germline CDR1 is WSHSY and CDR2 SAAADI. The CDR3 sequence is CASTDPNTEAFF. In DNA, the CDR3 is TGCGCCAGCACCGACCCGAACACTGAAGCTTTCTTT.

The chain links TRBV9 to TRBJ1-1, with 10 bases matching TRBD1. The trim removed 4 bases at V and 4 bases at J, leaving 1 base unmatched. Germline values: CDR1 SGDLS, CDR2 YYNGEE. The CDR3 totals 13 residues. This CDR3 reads CASSRDRGTEAFF. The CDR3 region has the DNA TGTGCCAGCAGCCGGGACAGGGGCACTGAAGCTTTCTTT. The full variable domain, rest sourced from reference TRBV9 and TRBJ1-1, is DSGVTQTPKHLITATGQRVTLRCSPRSGDLSVYWYQQSLDQGLQFLIQYYNGEERAKGNILERFSAQQFPDLHSELNLSSLELGDSALYFCASSRDRGTEAFFGQGTRLTVV.

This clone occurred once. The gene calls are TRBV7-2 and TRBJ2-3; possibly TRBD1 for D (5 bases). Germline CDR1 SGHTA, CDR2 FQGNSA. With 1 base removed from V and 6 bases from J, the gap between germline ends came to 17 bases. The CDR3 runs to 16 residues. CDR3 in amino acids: CASSLGVVGPRDTQYF. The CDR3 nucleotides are TGTGCCAGCAGCTTAGGAGTGGTGGGGCCCAGGGATACGCAGTATTTT.